The 27 T cell receptor beta chains in this list originate from one sample, sequenced in a study of T cell responses to AZD1222 COVID-19 vaccine. The assay was immunoSEQ multiplex PCR, and TCRdb's table has in-frame clones only and misses some. The sample has tens of thousands of clones; around 90% are singletons. The specimen comprised peripheral blood, sampled 28 days after the second AZD1222 dose. All receptors derive from an adult who received the AZD1222 COVID-19 vaccine.

J is TRBJ2-1 and V is TRBV29-1, with 12 bases lining up with TRBD2. The CDR3 is made up of 14 amino acids. Germline values: CDR1 SQVTM, CDR2 ANQGSEA. V shed 6 bases and J 4 bases; nucleotides not matched to a gene: 4. The CDR3 DNA is TGCAGCGTCCGGACTAGCGGGGTTTACAATGAGCAGTTCTTC. Amino acids: CSVRTSGVYNEQFF.

V and J are TRBV29-1 and TRBJ2-1; maybe TRBD1 (5 bases). The V end was cut by 4 bases, the J end by 1 base, with 11 bases between. Germline CDR1 SQVTM, CDR2 ANQGSEA. There are 14 residues in the CDR3. This chain's CDR3 is CSVGQGNSYNEQFF. In DNA form, the CDR3 reads TGCAGCGTTGGGCAGGGCAATTCCTACAATGAGCAGTTCTTC.

The chain recombines TRBV4-2 with TRBJ1-1; D is unclear. The CDR3 consists of 13 residues. Germline V gene data show CDR1 as LGHNA and CDR2 as YNFKEQ. V lost 2 bases and J lost 2, with 6 bases in between. This chain's CDR3 is CASSQQPNTEAFF. The CDR3 DNA sequence: TGTGCCAGCAGCCAACAACCTAACACTGAAGCTTTCTTT.

The chain recombines TRBV12-3 or TRBV12-4 with TRBJ1-4; 7 bases line up with TRBD1. The length of the CDR3 is 12 residues. Trimming removed 6 bases from V and 8 bases from J; junction bases left unmatched: 3. The CDR3 spells CASRGTAEKLFF. As DNA, the CDR3 is TGTGCCAGCAGGGGGACAGCCGAAAAACTGTTTTTT.

This clone was seen once. The chain joins TRBV12-3 or TRBV12-4 to TRBJ2-7; D remains unclear. CDR3 length equals 11 residues. Trimming took off 4 bases at V and 4 bases at J, with 5 bases between the two ends. CDR3 DNA sequence: TGTGCCAGCAGTTCCCTATACGAGCAGTACTTC. Amino acids: CASSSLYEQYF.

This sequence joins TRBV2 and TRBJ2-5, with D possibly matching TRBD1 (7 bases). This CDR3 comprises 15 residues. Germline CDR1 is SNHLY and CDR2 is FYNNEI. V was trimmed by 4 bases and J by 1 base, leaving 13 bases between them. The CDR3 here is CASSGQGGSQETQYF. CDR3 sequence (DNA): TGTGCCAGCAGTGGGCAGGGGGGATCCCAAGAGACCCAGTACTTC.

The chain combines TRBV28 with TRBJ1-1; no firm D call. The CDR3 sequence is 14 residues long. Trimming removed 3 bases from V and 1 base from J, with 9 bases in between. Germline V lookup: CDR1 MDHEN, CDR2 SYDVKM. The CDR3 loop reads CASSLVGKNTEAFF. CDR3 nucleotide sequence: TGTGCCAGCAGTTTGGTGGGCAAGAACACTGAAGCTTTCTTT.

This clone was counted between two and nine times. The V gene is TRBV5-6, the J gene TRBJ1-6; D is possibly TRBD1 (6 bases). The CDR3 covers 16 residues. CDR1 and CDR2 (germline): SGHDT, YYEEEE. V lost 2 bases and J 6 bases, leaving 15 bases between the germline ends. CDR3 in amino acids: CASSFDGGRANSPLHF. As DNA, the CDR3 is TGTGCCAGCAGCTTCGACGGGGGCAGGGCTAATTCACCCCTCCACTTT.

The rearrangement joins TRBV6-5 to TRBJ1-3; D not resolved. This CDR3 region has 15 residues. Trimming cost V 5 bases and J 0 bases, with 11 bases left between them. The germline CDR1 and CDR2 sequences are MNHEY and SVGAGI. The CDR3 sequence is CASSPERSSGNTIYF. The CDR3 nucleotides are TGTGCCAGCAGTCCTGAGAGGAGCTCTGGAAACACCATATATTTT.

This chain uses TRBV3-1 (or the pseudogene TRBV3-2) with TRBJ1-2; D gene uncertain. Trimming cost V 4 bases and J 1 base, with 7 bases left between them. The CDR3 consists of 13 residues. CDR1 and CDR2 from the germline V gene are LGHDT and YNNKEL (reference sequence). CDR3 in DNA: TGTGCCAGCAGCCGAGACATTAACTATGGCTACACCTTC. Amino acid sequence: CASSRDINYGYTF.

The J gene is TRBJ1-1, the V gene TRBV6-2 or TRBV6-3; 7 bases agree with TRBD1. CDR3 length equals 15 residues. With V trimmed by 6 bases and J by 5 bases, 12 bases remained unmatched. Germline CDR1 is MNHEY and CDR2 is SVGEGT. The CDR3 DNA is TGTGCCAGCAGGCCTGACTGGACAGGAAGAACTGAAGCTTTCTTT. As protein: CASRPDWTGRTEAFF.

This CDR3 is CASSLGGERQETQYF. The DNA of the CDR3 is TGTGCCAGCAGCTTAGGTGGAGAGAGACAAGAGACCCAGTACTTC. The V and J genes are TRBV11-2 and TRBJ2-5; D call uncertain. Germline V gene data show CDR1 as SGHAT and CDR2 as FQNNGV. This CDR3 comprises 15 residues. V was pared by 1 base and J by 2 bases, with 11 bases between.

The V gene is TRBV4-1, the J gene TRBJ1-3; D might be TRBD1 (5 bases). From germline, CDR1 is MGHRA and CDR2 YSYEKL. The CDR3 extends over 19 amino acids. Between the trimmed V and J ends, which lost 1 base and 3 bases, there was a span of 22 bases. The CDR3 is CASSQAVGAAGSFGNTIYF. The CDR3 DNA follows: TGCGCCAGCAGCCAAGCCGTCGGCGCCGCAGGGAGTTTTGGAAACACCATATATTTT.

The chain couples TRBV13 to TRBJ2-7; 10 bases fit TRBD1. CDR1 PRHDT and CDR2 FYEKMQ come from the germline V gene (reference sequence). CDR3 length equals 16 residues. V gave up 4 bases and J gave up 2 bases; unmatched junction bases: 8. This CDR3 reads CASSSPDRGGAYEQYF. The CDR3 bases are TGTGCCAGCAGCTCCCCGGACAGGGGGGGTGCCTACGAGCAGTACTTC.

The J gene is TRBJ1-2, the V gene TRBV25-1; D uncertain. The V gene lost 2 bases and the J gene lost 8 bases, with 12 bases spanning the gap. This CDR3 is 13 amino acids long. Looked up from germline, CDR1 is MGHDK and CDR2 is SYGVNS. CDR3 in amino acids: CASSERETKGYTF. DNA of the CDR3: TGTGCCAGCAGTGAAAGGGAGACCAAAGGCTACACCTTC.

The V gene is TRBV6-2 or TRBV6-3, the J gene TRBJ1-1; D perhaps matches TRBD1 (5 bases). V was clipped by 4 bases and J by 1 base, with 16 bases between them. This CDR3 spans 16 amino acids. Germline V gives CDR1 MNHEY, CDR2 SVGEGT. The CDR3 is CASSWPPGRKNTEAFF. The CDR3 DNA reads TGTGCCAGCAGTTGGCCCCCGGGACGGAAGAACACTGAAGCTTTCTTT.

This sequence joins TRBV30 and TRBJ1-2, with a tentative D call TRBD1 (5 bases). Trimming pared 7 bases from V and 2 bases from J, leaving 11 bases between. In germline, CDR1 is GTSNPN, CDR2 SVGIG (reference sequence). CDR3 length: 12 amino acids. CDR3 sequence: CAYLRGNYGYTF. The CDR3 nucleotides read TGTGCCTACCTCCGGGGGAACTATGGCTACACCTTC.

Concerning this clone itself: Other DNA sequences in the same sample also yield this CDR3. V is TRBV6-2 or TRBV6-3 and J is TRBJ1-2; D not resolved. The germline CDR1 and CDR2 sequences are MNHEY and SVGEGT. The V end lost 2 bases, the J end lost 3 bases, and 4 bases lay between the germline ends. The CDR3 is made up of 12 amino acids. CDR3 bases: TGTGCCAGCAGTTACGGGGACTATGGCTACACCTTC. It yields the protein CASSYGDYGYTF.

The chain couples TRBV30 to TRBJ2-2, with a possible D match to TRBD1 (6 bases). Germline CDR1 reads GTSNPN; CDR2 reads SVGIG (reference sequence). The CDR3 spans 13 residues. V dropped 2 bases and J dropped 6 bases, with 10 bases sitting between them. CDR3: CAWSTGPPGELFF. CDR3 in DNA: TGTGCCTGGAGTACAGGGCCCCCCGGGGAGCTGTTTTTT.

The chain has TRBV27 and TRBJ2-2; 8 nucleotides agree with TRBD1. The V gene's germline CDR1 is MNHEY and CDR2 SMNVEV (reference sequence). Trimming removed 4 bases from V and 7 bases from J; junction bases left unmatched: 8. CDR3 size: 15 residues. In nucleotides, the CDR3 is TGTGCCAGCAGTTCAGGCAGGGGGCGGGGCGGGGAGCTGTTTTTT. Its protein is CASSSGRGRGGELFF.

The chain carries TRBV19 and TRBJ2-1; tentatively, D is TRBD1 (7 bases). The CDR3 consists of 13 residues. The V end was cut by 8 bases, the J end by 3 bases, with 11 bases between. Germline CDR1 LNHDA, CDR2 SQIVND (reference sequence). The CDR3 region is CASLQGGYNEQFF. As DNA, the CDR3 is TGTGCCAGTCTTCAGGGGGGCTACAATGAGCAGTTCTTC.

The chain recombines TRBV11-2 with TRBJ2-2; D gene ambiguous. Germline V CDR1 and CDR2: SGHAT, FQNNGV. The length of the CDR3 is 13 residues. Trimming took off 1 base at V and 5 bases at J, with 5 bases between the two ends. CDR3 in amino acids: CASSLGPTGELFF. The CDR3 nucleotides are TGTGCCAGCAGCTTAGGTCCGACCGGGGAGCTGTTTTTT.

The V call is TRBV6-5, the J call TRBJ1-2; 8 bases are a match to TRBD1. CDR1 is MNHEY, CDR2 SVGAGI, per germline. CDR3 length: 13 residues. J was trimmed by 8 bases and V by 6 bases; bases with no gene match: 8. Here the CDR3 DNA reads TGTGCCAGCAGCCCAGGGACAGGCCAAGGCTACACCTTC. As protein: CASSPGTGQGYTF.

The sample holds a few counts of this clone. The chain carries TRBV19 and TRBJ2-7; D call uncertain. CDR3 length: 15 residues. V lost 4 bases and J lost 0, with 13 bases in between. CDR1 and CDR2 from the germline V gene are LNHDA and SQIVND (reference sequence). In DNA, the CDR3 is TGTGCCAGTAGTAAGGACGGTACGTTCTCCTACGAGCAGTACTTC. Translation: CASSKDGTFSYEQYF. The whole variable domain, remainder taken from reference TRBV19 and TRBJ2-7, is DGGITQSPKYLFRKEGQNVTLSCEQNLNHDAMYWYRQDPGQGLRLIYYSQIVNDFQKGDIAEGYSVSREKKESFPLTVTSAQKNPTAFYLCASSKDGTFSYEQYFGPGTRLTVT.

The chain couples TRBV25-1 to TRBJ1-1; 11 bases are a match to TRBD1. Germline CDR1 reads MGHDK; CDR2 reads SYGVNS. The CDR3 runs to 14 residues. Losses at the gene ends were 0 bases for V and 8 bases for J; bases not matched to a gene: 2. For the CDR3, the DNA is TGTGCCAGCAGTGAATACGGGACAGGGGGAGAAGCTTTCTTT. It codes for CASSEYGTGGEAFF.

The V call is TRBV7-2, the J call TRBJ1-4; the D is unclear. The CDR3 is 13 amino acids. The ends were cut back, 1 base at V and 7 bases at J, with 7 bases in the middle. Per germline, CDR1 SGHTA and CDR2 FQGNSA. The CDR3 DNA is TGTGCCAGCAGCTTAGTAGGGCGTGAAAAACTGTTTTTT. This gives the protein CASSLVGREKLFF.

The chain employs TRBV5-1 and TRBJ1-3; 7 nucleotides agree with TRBD1. V shed 6 bases and J 4 bases; nucleotides not matched to a gene: 10. This CDR3 region has 15 residues. Germline V lookup: CDR1 SGHRS, CDR2 YFSETQ. CDR3 DNA sequence: TGCGCCAGCACCATCGGGACAGATCTCGGAAACACCATATATTTT. Translation: CASTIGTDLGNTIYF.